This T cell receptor (beta chain) is drawn from a study of cytomegalovirus exposure and HLA in healthy donors. About the study: Previous work identified roughly 110 million unique TCR beta sequences from around 200 million T cells. Overall study findings and caveats: The study had only CMV serostatus as immune exposure information. Certain sequence variants were highly shared and formed a cluster, and this cluster was likely a sequencing artifact.

Trimming cost V 3 bases and J 5 bases, with 24 bases left between them. Germline V lookup: CDR1 SGHDT, CDR2 YYEEEE. The CDR3 runs 18 residues. The PCR had 60 Vbeta and 13 Jbeta primers. Sequencing used immunoSEQ multiplex PCR; TCRdb keeps in-frame clones, though not all of them. The sample comprises roughly 100,000 clones, roughly 77% of which are singletons, and 10% to 13% rests with the top ten. The study sampled nominally healthy donors, though unrecorded immune exposures were likely. A note on this clone: Its antigen is undetermined.

The source of this sequence is a woman aged 18-29 years in good health and CMV-seropositive. The source material was PBMCs. This chain links TRBV5-6 with TRBJ1-5; TRBD1 might be the D (5 bases). The CDR3: CASSSQWNGGLGDQPQHF. DNA of the CDR3: TGTGCCAGCAGCTCCCAGTGGAACGGGGGACTGGGCGATCAGCCCCAGCATTTT.